This entry concerns a single TCR beta chain. Its antigen remains unidentified. No much larger clonotype is one base removed from it; base qualities were not supplied. The library relied on 5' RACE. The sequencer listed for this sample is Illumina HiSeq 2000. Template switching introduced a universal primer binding site; the final cDNA contained a unique molecular identifier, enabling accurate counting of TCR cDNA molecules. Specific primers in the conserved constant-segment region were used to synthesize first-strand cDNA for the TCR alpha and beta chains. To control for contamination, each cDNA library was double barcoded with a SMART-Mk sample barcode plus Illumina barcodes. TruSeq adapter sequences along with Illumina sample barcodes were introduced in two successive PCR steps. The TCR alpha and beta cDNA libraries were sequenced on the Illumina HiSeq platform using custom primers. In the source study's methods: MiGEC processed the raw reads to extract unique molecular identifiers, while MiXCR was used to determine the CDR3 positions. For each individual, recombination models were inferred using an EM algorithm with the repgenHMM and IGoR tools. The analysis of shared clonotypes was done with the tcR package in R, with sharing normalized by the product of cloneset sizes. Out-of-frame nonproductive sequences were analyzed to study raw recombination free of thymic and clonal selection effects. The public reads were run again by TCRdb, first through fastp at Q25 and then through MiXCR, and only productive beta chains were kept. Each CDR3 protein appears once, grouped with its most common genes and DNA. The V and J calls here are based on TCRdb, not the publication. The sample yields hundreds of thousands of distinct CDR3 sequences; 15% to 20% were counted once. The top ten clonotypes cover roughly 13% of the sample.

Including cysteine and phenylalanine, the CDR3 has 17 amino acids. Just CDR3 DNA is preserved here, 51 bases in frame from base 1. CDR1 and CDR2, per the germline V gene, are SGDLS and YYNGEE. V is pruned by 4 bases and J by 7 bases, leaving 10 bases of the junction without a gene match. The sample comes from a study of identical twins (dated by TCRdb to the mid-2010s). Regarding the research as a whole: The study deep-sequenced TCR alpha and beta repertoires from monozygotic twins, unrelated adults of various ages and cord blood to test whether fetal clonotypes persist. Replicate twin experiments were performed at different times using different library preparation protocols to rule out contamination.

Summary of the overall study and its limitations: Invariant T cells such as MAIT and iNKT could partly confound zero-insertion analyses, although diverse VJ usage argued against such confounding for most clonotypes. Because the same donors could not be followed over many years, conclusions were based on cross-sectional statistical analysis. Excess twin sharing in beta out-of-frame sequences was weaker because fewer shared sequences lowered the signal-to-noise ratio. In monozygotic twins, recombination models systematically underestimated out-of-frame TCR alpha sharing, but the models matched the sharing seen between unrelated individuals. Fewer insertions were carried by abundant cord blood beta clonotypes; a weaker similar trend was observed in young adult naive repertoires, while no such trend was observed in memory repertoires. Out-of-frame TCR alpha sequences shared between twins showed an excess of low generation-probability sequences compared with coincidental sharing between unrelated individuals.

All donors were healthy Caucasians. Three pairs of female monozygotic twins, all aged roughly 18 to 29 years, made up the twin cohort. Peripheral blood mononuclear cells were used as the source from which RNA for TCR libraries was isolated. The same data also went into a second study, on T cells expressing NK-cell markers. As the second publication notes: About eight donors provided sorted CD3+CD56+NKG2C+, CD3+CD56+NKG2C- and CD3+CD56-NKG2C+ T-cell subsets, whose TCR beta-chain repertoires were profiled. Of the eight sequenced donors, seven were found to be HCMV-seropositive and one was found to be HCMV-seronegative. To restrict sorting to alphabetaTCR-expressing T cells, an anti-gammadeltaTCR antibody was added in several experiments. In six donors, the dominant CD3+CD56+NKG2C+ clonotypes were among the top 10 CD8+ clonotypes and accounted for about 1.0-7.5% of CD8+ T cells. Those dominant clonotypes were again the most abundant among CD3+CD56-NKG2C+ cells in a handful of donors, at about 25-60.1%. Whether the expanded NKG2C-expressing T cell clones were specific for HCMV antigens remained unclear. Randomly selected healthy volunteers, three men and five women, were used as the eight sequenced donors. HCMV-specific IgG was detected in serum with a commercial ELISA kit to determine HCMV serostatus. For about 6 donors, unsorted PBMC were also used to sequence bulk peripheral blood T-cell repertoires. MIGEC was used to demultiplex reads and group reads by UMI, and MiTCR was used to assemble and quantify clonotypes. To exclude erroneous sequences, only TCR cDNA sequences supported by at least two reads were retained. The tcR package was used for downstream repertoire analysis, and clonotypes were matched across fractions by CDR3 nucleotide sequence plus V segment. Antigen specificity was annotated against VDJdb with VDJmatch, allowing one amino acid substitution in CDR3.

Sequenced: PBMCs. The chain employs TRBV9 and TRBJ2-1, with 14 junctional bases fitting TRBD2. This sequence was found in a woman between 18 and 29 years old in good health. The DNA sequence reads TGTGCCAGCAGCACTCTCTGGACTAGCGGGGGGAAAAATGAGCAGTTCTTC. Translated, it reads CASSTLWTSGGKNEQFF.